The 24 T cell receptor beta chains reported below all come from one sample, sequenced in a study of vaccination effects on CD4 cells after COVID-19. Sequencing used immunoSEQ multiplex PCR; TCRdb keeps in-frame clones, though not all of them. The sample records approximately 76,000 clones, around 79% being singletons. Before sequencing took place, the ViraFEST assay used viral peptide pools to expand antigen-specific CD4+ T cells. Culture lasted about 10 days before CD4+ T cell isolation. According to the study, vaccine recipients showed no prior SARS-CoV-2 infection and negative nucleocapsid antibodies. These receptors have no known antigen. The input for sequencing was CD4+ T cells from PBMCs cultured with SARS-CoV-2 spike peptides, taken before COVID-19 vaccination. The receptors were gathered from a human donor who received a COVID-19 vaccine.

The V call is TRBV7-7, the J call TRBJ2-5; possibly TRBD1 or TRBD2 for D (5 bases each). Germline V gene data show CDR1 as SSHAT and CDR2 as FNYEAQ (reference sequence). The CDR3 runs 16 residues. The germline V and J ends were trimmed by 5 bases and 2 bases, with 18 bases remaining between them. CDR3 DNA: TGTGCCAGCAGCCCTAGACTCCTGGGACCTCAAGAGACCCAGTACTTC. Translated, it gives CASSPRLLGPQETQYF.

The genes are TRBV7-2 and TRBJ1-1; D not certain. Germline loops: CDR1 SGHTA, CDR2 FQGNSA. The CDR3 sequence is 15 residues long. V lost 4 bases and J lost 7, with 19 bases in between. In nucleotides, the CDR3 is TGTGCCAGCAGCTCGATCAGAGGACTGAGGAGTGAAGCTTTCTTT. It is translated as CASSSIRGLRSEAFF.

This clone turned up a few times. V and J are TRBV29-1 and TRBJ1-1, with 7 bases matching TRBD1. In germline, CDR1 is SQVTM, CDR2 ANQGSEA. V dropped 7 bases and J dropped 6; count of bases not matched to a gene: 8. This CDR3 is built from 12 residues. The CDR3 DNA follows: TGCAGCGGGAGAACAGGGGAGGCTGAAGCTTTCTTT. The encoded protein is CSGRTGEAEAFF.

The chain joins TRBV7-2 to TRBJ1-2; the D gene is possibly TRBD1 (5 bases). V lost 5 bases, J lost 0 bases, and 13 bases lay in between. Germline CDR1 reads SGHTA; CDR2 reads FQGNSA. The CDR3 length is 15 residues. For the CDR3, the DNA is TGTGCCAGCAGCCCAGGACACCAGGCTAACTATGGCTACACCTTC. It encodes CASSPGHQANYGYTF.

This rearrangement joins TRBV28 to TRBJ1-1; D is possibly TRBD1 (5 bases). The CDR3 extends over 14 amino acids. Germline assignment: CDR1 MDHEN and CDR2 SYDVKM. V shed 5 bases and J shed 4 bases, with 14 bases lying between them. The CDR3 region has the DNA TGTGCCAGCAGTGTCGGGGACGGACGCACTGAAGCTTTCTTT. This gives the protein CASSVGDGRTEAFF.

J is TRBJ2-3 and V is TRBV19; D unresolved. V was cut by 9 bases and J by 0 bases, with 13 bases left in between. CDR3 length equals 14 residues. In germline, CDR1 is LNHDA, CDR2 SQIVND (reference sequence). The CDR3 nucleotides read TGTGCCAGCACTAAAACGGCGAGCACAGATACGCAGTATTTT. This encodes CASTKTASTDTQYF.

This clone has a handful of counts. This sequence joins TRBV20-1 and TRBJ2-4; D possibly corresponds to TRBD1 (6 bases). The germline V and J ends were trimmed by 8 bases and 4 bases, with 9 bases remaining between them. CDR1 DFQATT and CDR2 SNEGSKA come from the germline V gene (reference sequence). CDR3 size: 11 residues. The CDR3: CSRTEKNIQYF. CDR3 coding DNA: TGCAGTCGGACAGAGAAAAACATTCAGTACTTC.

This chain connects TRBV7-8 to TRBJ2-3, with 13 nucleotides matching TRBD2. The J segment lost 5 bases and the V segment lost 7 bases, leaving 9 bases of the junction unmatched. The CDR3 totals 16 residues. Looked up from germline, CDR1 is SGHVS and CDR2 is FQNEAQ. The CDR3, as DNA: TGTGCCAGCATAGGCGGGACTAGCGGGGAGGTAGATACGCAGTATTTT. This codes for CASIGGTSGEVDTQYF.

The chain has TRBV14 and TRBJ1-4; 7 nucleotides line up with TRBD1. CDR1 is SGHDN and CDR2 is FVKESK in the germline V gene. The trim removed 1 base at V and 4 bases at J, leaving 21 bases unmatched. The CDR3 is 21 amino acids. CDR3 DNA: TGTGCCAGCAGCCAAGCGTTGGGGGTAAAACGGACAGGAGAATTTAATGAAAAACTGTTTTTT. Translated: CASSQALGVKRTGEFNEKLFF.

V gene TRBV5-4 combines with J gene TRBJ2-3; 7 nucleotides agree with TRBD2. Per germline, CDR1 SGHNT and CDR2 YYREEE (reference sequence). Trimming removed 0 bases from V and 2 bases from J; junction bases left unmatched: 15. The CDR3 spans 19 residues. DNA of the CDR3: TGTGCCAGCAGCTTGGGGTCTTGGGGGGGGACGATCGCCACAGATACGCAGTATTTT. Translated, it gives CASSLGSWGGTIATDTQYF.

V and J are TRBV6-6 and TRBJ2-7; D is possibly TRBD1 (6 bases). Per the germline V gene, CDR1 is MNHNY and CDR2 is SVGAGI (reference sequence). The V end lost 0 bases, the J end lost 6 bases, and 15 bases lay between the germline ends. The CDR3 consists of 15 residues. CDR3 coding DNA: TGTGCCAGCAGTTACTCGAGGGGGAAAGGGGTCGAGCAGTACGTC. This codes for CASSYSRGKGVEQYV.

The chain recombines TRBV6-5 with TRBJ2-3; the D gene is possibly TRBD2 (5 bases). There are 16 residues in the CDR3. Germline V gene sequence: CDR1 MNHEY, CDR2 SVGAGI. V was pared by 4 bases and J by 1 base, with 15 bases between. The CDR3 region has the DNA TGTGCCAGCAGTTTCAGGAGGCCGGTGGGCACAGATACGCAGTATTTT. Translating it yields CASSFRRPVGTDTQYF.

The rearrangement joins TRBV5-6 to TRBJ1-1; tentative D call: TRBD1 (6 bases). Trimming shortened V by 4 bases and J by 0 bases, and 16 bases separated the two germline ends. Germline loops: CDR1 SGHDT, CDR2 YYEEEE. This CDR3 region has 16 residues. The CDR3 region is CASSVVTGNMNTEAFF. DNA of the CDR3: TGTGCCAGCAGCGTAGTTACAGGGAACATGAACACTGAAGCTTTCTTT.

The CDR3 coding sequence is TGCGCCAGCAGCTCAACAGGGTTGAACACTGAAGCTTTCTTT. It yields the protein CASSSTGLNTEAFF. This chain joins TRBV5-1 and TRBJ1-1; D perhaps matches TRBD1 (6 bases). CDR1 and CDR2 (germline): SGHRS, YFSETQ. V was trimmed by 3 bases and J by 0 bases, leaving 9 bases between them. The CDR3 is made up of 14 amino acids.

The chain is built from TRBV14 and TRBJ2-3; D perhaps matches TRBD2 (5 bases). CDR1 SGHDN and CDR2 FVKESK come from the germline V gene. The CDR3 spans 15 residues. Trimming stripped 0 bases from V and 0 bases from J, with 7 bases between. Written as DNA, the CDR3 is TGTGCCAGCAGCCAAGATCGCGGGAGCACAGATACGCAGTATTTT. Its translation is CASSQDRGSTDTQYF.

In DNA, the CDR3 is TGCGCCAGCAGCTTGTCAGGGGGGGTTGACACCGGGGAGCTGTTTTTT. Translation gives CASSLSGGVDTGELFF. J is TRBJ2-2 and V is TRBV5-1, with D possibly being TRBD1 or TRBD2 (7 bases each). This CDR3 has 16 residues. CDR1 SGHRS and CDR2 YFSETQ come from the germline V gene. V was shortened by 1 base and J by 3 bases, with 13 bases between the two germline ends.

The J gene is TRBJ1-3, the V gene TRBV6-5, with a possible D match to TRBD1 (5 bases). V shed 2 bases and J shed 0 bases, with 8 bases lying between them. This CDR3 comprises 15 residues. CDR1 MNHEY and CDR2 SVGAGI come from the germline V gene. CDR3: CASSYTGFSGNTIYF. As DNA, the CDR3 is TGTGCCAGCAGTTACACAGGCTTCTCTGGAAACACCATATATTTT.

The chain carries TRBV5-1 and TRBJ2-5; D unclear. CDR3 length: 14 residues. The germline CDR1 and CDR2 sequences are SGHRS and YFSETQ. Trimming left V 2 bases short and J 4 bases short, with 12 bases between. In nucleotides, the CDR3 is TGCGCCAGCAGCTTCGGACCCGGGTCAGAGACCCAGTACTTC. Its protein is CASSFGPGSETQYF. Complete variable domain (other parts from reference TRBV5-1 and TRBJ2-5): KAGVTQTPRYLIKTRGQQVTLSCSPISGHRSVSWYQQTPGQGLQFLFEYFSETQRNKGNFPGRFSGRQFSNSRSEMNVSTLELGDSALYLCASSFGPGSETQYFGPGTRLLVL.

This clone has only a few counts. The chain recombines TRBV9 with TRBJ1-6; D remains ambiguous. The germline CDR1 and CDR2 sequences are SGDLS and YYNGEE. The germline V and J ends were trimmed by 0 bases and 5 bases, with 6 bases remaining between them. This CDR3 comprises 14 residues. CDR3 in DNA: TGTGCCAGCAGCGTAGCTGGGGATAATTCACCCCTCCACTTT. Translating gives CASSVAGDNSPLHF.

This chain connects TRBV3-1 (or the pseudogene TRBV3-2) to TRBJ1-3, with TRBD1 identical over 10 bases. The CDR3 is 13 amino acids. In germline, CDR1 is LGHDT, CDR2 YNNKEL (reference sequence). V gave up 8 bases and J gave up 3 bases; unmatched junction bases: 1. The DNA of the CDR3 is TGTGCCAGCCGGACAGGGGGTGGAAACACCATATATTTT. Translating it yields CASRTGGGNTIYF.

V usage is TRBV6-5 and J usage is TRBJ2-1; D remains ambiguous. Germline-derived CDR1 and CDR2 are MNHEY and SVGAGI. This CDR3 comprises 11 residues. The germline V and J ends were trimmed by 4 bases and 4 bases, with 2 bases remaining between them. CDR3: CASSFYNEQFF. The CDR3 DNA is TGTGCCAGCAGTTTTTACAATGAGCAGTTCTTC.

CDR3 nucleotides: TGTGCCAGCAGTTACGCCACCTACGAGCAGTACGTC. This translates into CASSYATYEQYV. V and J are TRBV6-6 and TRBJ2-7, with D unresolved. Trimming shortened V by 2 bases and J by 2 bases, and 4 bases separated the two germline ends. Germline lookup yields CDR1 MNHNY and CDR2 SVGAGI (reference sequence). This CDR3 spans 12 amino acids.

The chain uses TRBV30 and TRBJ2-6; weak D call: TRBD1 (5 bases). CDR1 and CDR2 from the germline V gene are GTSNPN and SVGIG (reference sequence). Trimming cost V 3 bases and J 2 bases, with 17 bases left between them. There are 17 residues in the CDR3. CDR3 nucleotides: TGTGCCTGGAGCTTTACAGGAACTTTCACTGGGGCCAACGTCCTGACTTTC. Amino acids: CAWSFTGTFTGANVLTF.

This clone is a singleton in its sample. The chain carries TRBV15 and TRBJ1-2; D remains ambiguous. Trimming took 0 bases from V and 4 from J, leaving 3 bases between them. Looked up from germline, CDR1 is LNHNV and CDR2 is YYDKDF (reference sequence). The CDR3 is made up of 12 amino acids. The DNA for the CDR3 is TGTGCCACCAGCAGAGATCCCTATGGCTACACCTTC. Its translation is CATSRDPYGYTF.